The next 30 T cell receptor beta chains were all read from a single sample in a study of blood T cell repertoires in COVID-19. Measured with immunoSEQ multiplex PCR; TCRdb has only the in-frame clones, and not every one. Among roughly 260,000 clones listed, around 87% were seen once. The sample was peripheral blood. These receptors all stem from a woman aged 45 to 65 with acute or convalescent COVID-19.

The V gene is TRBV6-5, the J gene TRBJ2-3, with 7 bases matching TRBD1. Trimming removed 6 bases from V and 3 bases from J; junction bases left unmatched: 9. Germline values: CDR1 MNHEY, CDR2 SVGAGI. The CDR3 runs 15 residues. CDR3 nucleotide sequence: TGTGCCAGCAGCCTGAGGGGGCTTTATACAGATACGCAGTATTTT. Protein product: CASSLRGLYTDTQYF.

J is TRBJ1-3 and V is TRBV3-1 (or the pseudogene TRBV3-2); TRBD1 is a possible D gene (6 bases). Germline CDR1 is LGHDT and CDR2 is YNNKEL (reference sequence). The CDR3 spans 14 residues. Trimming removed 4 bases at V and 5 bases at J, with 12 bases between. For the CDR3, the DNA is TGTGCCAGCAGCCCACCGGACAGAAGAAACACCATATATTTT. Its protein product is CASSPPDRRNTIYF.

V usage is TRBV27 and J usage is TRBJ1-5; 8 bases agree with TRBD1. The CDR3 contains 15 residues. The germline gives CDR1 MNHEY, CDR2 SMNVEV (reference sequence). V lost 4 bases, J lost 1 base, and 3 bases stayed unmatched. CDR3: CASSSGTGSNQPQHF. CDR3 DNA sequence: TGTGCCAGCAGTTCTGGGACAGGAAGCAATCAGCCCCAGCATTTT.

The V and J genes are TRBV2 and TRBJ2-1; 7 nucleotides match TRBD2. The CDR3 totals 16 residues. In germline, CDR1 is SNHLY, CDR2 FYNNEI. V trimming: 5 bases; J trimming: 8 bases; junction bases outside the gene matches: 15. Here the CDR3 DNA reads TGTGCCAGCAGTCTCCTAGGGGAGGGCCCCCCGCATGAGCAGTTCTTC. Protein: CASSLLGEGPPHEQFF.

The chain has TRBV3-1 (or the pseudogene TRBV3-2) and TRBJ2-3; possible D gene TRBD1, 6 bases. Germline CDR1 reads LGHDT; CDR2 reads YNNKEL (reference sequence). The V end lost 3 bases, the J end lost 4 bases, and 8 bases lay between the germline ends. CDR3 length equals 13 residues. DNA of the CDR3: TGTGCCAGCAGCCAGAGGGGGTCAGATACGCAGTATTTT. Protein product: CASSQRGSDTQYF.

The J gene is TRBJ1-2, the V gene TRBV5-6; 7 bases match TRBD1. The CDR3 is made up of 14 amino acids. V dropped 6 bases and J dropped 1; count of bases not matched to a gene: 6. Germline CDR1 is SGHDT and CDR2 is YYEEEE. CDR3: CASTETGLNYGYTF. The CDR3 DNA reads as TGTGCCAGCACCGAGACAGGGCTTAACTATGGCTACACCTTC.

In this sample, this clone turned up once. The CDR3 DNA follows: TGTGCCAGCAGCTTAGGACCCACTAGGTACAATGAGCAGTTCTTC. It encodes CASSLGPTRYNEQFF. V gene TRBV7-3 combines with J gene TRBJ2-1, with D perhaps TRBD2 (5 bases). The CDR3 contains 15 residues. The germline CDR1 and CDR2 sequences are SGHTA and FQGTGA. V shed 2 bases and J shed 4 bases, with 12 bases lying between them.

The chain employs TRBV4-1 and TRBJ1-3, with TRBD1 matching over 7 bases. This CDR3 comprises 17 residues. Looked up from germline, CDR1 is MGHRA and CDR2 is YSYEKL. The V gene end was trimmed by 1 base and the J gene end by 2 bases; junction bases not matched to a gene: 8. The CDR3: CASSQALTGVAGNTIYF. The CDR3 DNA is TGCGCCAGCAGCCAAGCCTTAACAGGGGTGGCTGGAAACACCATATATTTT.

The V gene is TRBV18, the J gene TRBJ2-1; 7 nucleotides align to TRBD2. The junction had 9 bases not matched to a gene; V was cut back by 2 bases and J by 5 bases. The CDR3 is 16 residues long. In germline, CDR1 is KGHSH, CDR2 LQKENI. The CDR3, as DNA: TGTGCCAGCTCACCAGCCTCCGGGAGCGGGGACAATGAGCAGTTCTTC. This encodes CASSPASGSGDNEQFF.

The gene calls are TRBV5-1 and TRBJ2-1, with 8 bases fitting TRBD2. This CDR3 is built from 16 residues. Trimming took 4 bases from V and 9 from J; bases not matched to a gene: 15. CDR1 is SGHRS and CDR2 is YFSETQ in the germline V gene. The CDR3 spells CASSIAGTSVYGEQFF. The CDR3 region has the DNA TGCGCCAGCAGCATTGCCGGGACTAGTGTTTACGGTGAGCAGTTCTTC.

This CDR3 is CASSHWTSGRGTDTQYF. The CDR3 coding sequence is TGCGCCAGCAGCCACTGGACTAGCGGGAGAGGCACAGATACGCAGTATTTT. The J gene is TRBJ2-3, the V gene TRBV4-1, with TRBD2 identical over 13 bases. Looked up from germline, CDR1 is MGHRA and CDR2 is YSYEKL. The junction had 4 bases not matched to a gene; V was cut back by 3 bases and J by 1 base. The CDR3 is 17 residues long.

The V and J genes are TRBV7-9 and TRBJ2-3; the D is unclear. This CDR3 is built from 14 residues. Germline lookup yields CDR1 SEHNR and CDR2 FQNEAQ (reference sequence). Trimming removed 0 bases at V and 2 bases at J, with 6 bases between. The CDR3 coding sequence is TGTGCCAGCAGCTTAGCCCAGGCCACAGATACGCAGTATTTT. Amino acids: CASSLAQATDTQYF.

The chain employs TRBV15 and TRBJ2-7, with a possible D match to TRBD2 (5 bases). The CDR3 runs 13 residues. The ends were cut back, 6 bases at V and 0 bases at J, with 9 bases in the middle. Germline V gene lookup returns CDR1 LNHNV and CDR2 YYDKDF (reference sequence). The CDR3 is CATREAPSYEQYF. The CDR3 DNA reads as TGTGCCACCAGGGAGGCTCCCTCCTACGAGCAGTACTTC.

This clone was counted a few times. The chain couples TRBV28 to TRBJ1-3, with a possible D match to TRBD1 (6 bases). Germline assignment: CDR1 MDHEN and CDR2 SYDVKM. Trimming stripped 6 bases from V and 5 bases from J, with 14 bases between. The CDR3 sequence is 14 residues long. CDR3 in amino acids: CASRKRTVRNTIYF. Here the CDR3 DNA reads TGTGCCAGCAGGAAACGGACAGTCCGAAACACCATATATTTT.

J is TRBJ2-3 and V is TRBV5-1, with TRBD1 matching over 7 bases. The V gene end was trimmed by 3 bases and the J gene end by 0 bases; junction bases not matched to a gene: 4. CDR1 SGHRS and CDR2 YFSETQ come from the germline V gene. CDR3 length equals 15 residues. The CDR3 region is CASSSHRGSTDTQYF. DNA of the CDR3: TGCGCCAGCAGCTCCCACAGGGGTAGCACAGATACGCAGTATTTT.

The V gene is TRBV7-9, the J gene TRBJ1-5; TRBD1 matches at 7 bases. The V gene end was trimmed by 1 base and the J gene end by 3 bases; junction bases not matched to a gene: 6. The V gene's germline CDR1 is SEHNR and CDR2 FQNEAQ (reference sequence). The CDR3 has 16 amino acids. The CDR3 loop is CASSLGPTGLNQPQHF. In DNA form, the CDR3 reads TGTGCCAGCAGCTTAGGCCCGACAGGGCTCAATCAGCCCCAGCATTTT.

CDR3 sequence (DNA): TGCGCCAGCAGTTATGGACAGGGAGCTAACTATGGCTACACCTTC. It specifies CASSYGQGANYGYTF. This chain connects TRBV5-1 to TRBJ1-2; 8 bases match TRBD1. Germline V gives CDR1 SGHRS, CDR2 YFSETQ. The J segment lost 0 bases and the V segment lost 5 bases, leaving 6 bases of the junction unmatched. CDR3 size: 15 residues.

The chain couples TRBV9 to TRBJ1-2, with D possibly being TRBD1 (5 bases). V lost 0 bases to trimming and J lost 4 bases, with 13 bases between them. Germline-derived CDR1 and CDR2 are SGDLS and YYNGEE. CDR3 length: 15 residues. CDR3 amino acids: CASSVDLQGGYGYTF. The CDR3 nucleotides read TGTGCCAGCAGCGTAGACCTCCAGGGCGGCTATGGCTACACCTTC. The full variable domain, rest sourced from reference TRBV9 and TRBJ1-2, is DSGVTQTPKHLITATGQRVTLRCSPRSGDLSVYWYQQSLDQGLQFLIQYYNGEERAKGNILERFSAQQFPDLHSELNLSSLELGDSALYFCASSVDLQGGYGYTFGSGTRLTVV.

The V and J genes are TRBV9 and TRBJ2-1; TRBD2 matches at 11 bases. The germline gives CDR1 SGDLS, CDR2 YYNGEE. This CDR3 contains 15 residues. V lost 5 bases and J lost 7; bases outside the gene matches: 8. For the CDR3, the DNA is TGTGCCAGCAGGTTAGCGGGAGGGCCGGGGAATGAGCAGTTCTTC. Amino acids: CASRLAGGPGNEQFF.

The chain employs TRBV7-3 and TRBJ1-6, with TRBD1 matching 7 bases. The CDR3 is 14 amino acids. J was trimmed by 6 bases and V by 6 bases; bases with no gene match: 5. Germline V lookup: CDR1 SGHTA, CDR2 FQGTGA. The CDR3: CASSFAGGNSPLHF. The CDR3, as DNA: TGTGCCAGCAGTTTCGCAGGGGGTAATTCACCCCTCCACTTT. Complete variable domain (other parts from reference TRBV7-3 and TRBJ1-6): GAGVSQTPSNKVTEKGKYVELRCDPISGHTALYWYRQSLGQGPEFLIYFQGTGAADDSGLPNDRFFAVRPEGSVSTLKIQRTERGDSAVYLCASSFAGGNSPLHFGNGTRLTVT.

This chain links TRBV9 with TRBJ2-5; D gene unclear. CDR3 size: 12 residues. In germline, CDR1 is SGDLS, CDR2 YYNGEE. V was cut by 3 bases and J by 2 bases, with 5 bases left in between. This CDR3 is CASSASQETQYF. The CDR3 DNA follows: TGTGCCAGCAGCGCGTCTCAAGAGACCCAGTACTTC.

The chain has TRBV7-2 and TRBJ1-1; D not certain. V was trimmed by 4 bases and J by 0 bases, leaving 15 bases between them. Germline values: CDR1 SGHTA, CDR2 FQGNSA. CDR3 length: 16 amino acids. The CDR3 DNA reads TGTGCCAGCAGCTCCCCTTTTGGCGGGCTGAACACTGAAGCTTTCTTT. Translation: CASSSPFGGLNTEAFF.

The chain is built from TRBV12-5 and TRBJ2-3; D not certain. There are 14 residues in the CDR3. Trimming stripped 9 bases from V and 0 bases from J, with 13 bases between. Germline loops: CDR1 LGHNT, CDR2 FRNRAP. The CDR3 DNA is TGTGCTAGCCCCGGTTGGGCTAGCACAGATACGCAGTATTTT. Its protein product is CASPGWASTDTQYF.

V is TRBV7-9 and J is TRBJ1-1, with D perhaps matching TRBD1 (6 bases). This CDR3 has 12 amino acids. Trimming took 6 bases from V and 11 from J, leaving 16 bases between them. Germline loops: CDR1 SEHNR, CDR2 FQNEAQ (reference sequence). CDR3 nucleotides: TGTGCCAGCAGAAGTATAGGGGGTGGTGCTTTCTTT. Encoded protein: CASRSIGGGAFF.

V usage is TRBV28 and J usage is TRBJ2-7; 12 nucleotides align to TRBD1. The germline V gene has CDR1 MDHEN and CDR2 SYDVKM. The CDR3 is 16 residues long. V gave up 7 bases and J gave up 5 bases; unmatched junction bases: 12. This CDR3 is CASTGRDRGRHNEQYF. For the CDR3, the DNA is TGTGCCAGCACCGGCCGGGACAGGGGGCGCCATAACGAGCAGTACTTC.

Comment on this clone: Distinct nucleotide sequences in the sample also encode this CDR3. The rearrangement uses TRBV7-9 and TRBJ1-2; the D is unclear. CDR1 and CDR2 from the germline V gene are SEHNR and FQNEAQ (reference sequence). Trimming stripped 0 bases from V and 3 bases from J, with 8 bases between. This CDR3 is 14 amino acids long. The CDR3 reads CASSLATGDYGYTF. The CDR3 DNA follows: TGTGCCAGCAGCTTAGCGACTGGAGACTATGGCTACACCTTC.

The chain has TRBV12-3 or TRBV12-4 and TRBJ1-4; TRBD1 matches at 7 bases. V trimming: 6 bases; J trimming: 3 bases; junction bases outside the gene matches: 1. The CDR3 length is 13 residues. The CDR3 sequence is CASSQGANEKLFF. CDR3 DNA sequence: TGTGCCAGCAGCCAGGGGGCTAATGAAAAACTGTTTTTT.

The chain uses TRBV7-3 and TRBJ2-1, with a tentative D call TRBD2 (6 bases). Germline V gene data show CDR1 as SGHTA and CDR2 as FQGTGA. This CDR3 region has 14 residues. V was shortened by 5 bases and J by 8 bases, with 16 bases between the two germline ends. The CDR3 is CASSPGLRGYEQFF. CDR3 nucleotide sequence: TGTGCCAGCAGCCCCGGGCTGCGGGGCTATGAGCAGTTCTTC.

This clone appeared once. The rearrangement uses TRBV19 and TRBJ2-1, with 16 bases aligning to TRBD2. Germline-derived CDR1 and CDR2 are LNHDA and SQIVND (reference sequence). The J segment lost 0 bases and the V segment lost 4 bases, leaving 12 bases of the junction unmatched. This CDR3 has 21 residues. CDR3 region: CASSTATLGLAGGSSYNEQFF. As DNA, the CDR3 is TGTGCCAGTAGTACCGCGACTCTGGGACTAGCGGGGGGGAGCTCCTACAATGAGCAGTTCTTC.

This chain uses TRBV11-1 with TRBJ2-7, with 7 bases that match TRBD2. V gave up 5 bases and J gave up 2 bases; unmatched junction bases: 12. CDR1 SGHAT and CDR2 FQDESV come from the germline V gene (reference sequence). CDR3 length equals 16 residues. The CDR3 bases are TGTGCCAGCAGCCGGTCGGGGGGTCGGTCGACCTACGAGCAGTACTTC. Protein product: CASSRSGGRSTYEQYF. The variable domain in full, with the rest retrieved from reference TRBV11-1 and TRBJ2-7, is EAEVAQSPRYKITEKSQAVAFWCDPISGHATLYWYRQILGQGPELLVQFQDESVVDDSQLPKDRFSAERLKGVDSTLKIQPAELGDSAMYLCASSRSGGRSTYEQYFGPGTRLTVT.